The 18 T cell receptor beta chains reported below all come from one sample, sequenced in a study of shared clonotypes between healthy human individuals. It was CD45RO-negative cells, positively selected for CCR7, that made up naive CD8 cells, with terminally differentiated effector memory CD45RA+ cells excluded. Clones were sequenced by immunoSEQ multiplex PCR, and TCRdb holds only the in-frame ones, with some missing. The sample lists about 2.2 million clones, roughly 93% occurring once. What was sequenced was naive CD8+ T cells from PBMCs. The receptors were gathered from a man aged 18 to 30 in good health. Some clones in this sample may be carry-over from other donors' samples.

This chain connects TRBV9 to TRBJ2-2; D remains unclear. This CDR3 has 15 residues. With 0 bases removed from V and 2 bases from J, the gap between germline ends came to 8 bases. The germline CDR1 and CDR2 sequences are SGDLS and YYNGEE. CDR3 bases: TGTGCCAGCAGCGTAGGAGACCTTAACACCGGGGAGCTGTTTTTT. Its translation is CASSVGDLNTGELFF.

V is TRBV28 and J is TRBJ1-3; D ambiguous. This CDR3 has 14 residues. Trimming stripped 2 bases from V and 0 bases from J, with 5 bases between. Per the germline V gene, CDR1 is MDHEN and CDR2 is SYDVKM. DNA of the CDR3: TGTGCCAGCAGTTTAGCGGTCTCTGGAAACACCATATATTTT. Translating gives CASSLAVSGNTIYF.

The CDR3 nucleotides read TGTGCCAGCAGCCCGATCTATAGCGGGAATGAGCAGTTCTTC. Protein product: CASSPIYSGNEQFF. The rearrangement joins TRBV7-9 to TRBJ2-1; 7 nucleotides line up with TRBD2. CDR3 length equals 14 residues. V lost 5 bases to trimming and J lost 7 bases; unmatched junction nucleotides: 8. Germline V gene data show CDR1 as SEHNR and CDR2 as FQNEAQ (reference sequence). Full variable domain (rest looked up from reference TRBV7-9 and TRBJ2-1): DTGVSQNPRHKITKRGQNVTFRCDPISEHNRLYWYRQTLGQGPEFLTYFQNEAQLEKSRLLSDRFSAERPKGSFSTLEIQRTEQGDSAMYLCASSPIYSGNEQFFGPGTRLTVL.

The gene calls are TRBV5-1 and TRBJ2-7; no definite D call. Per the germline V gene, CDR1 is SGHRS and CDR2 is YFSETQ. The CDR3 has 14 amino acids. V gave up 0 bases and J gave up 3 bases, with 10 bases separating them. CDR3 amino acids: CASSLDGPFYEQYF. CDR3 nucleotides: TGCGCCAGCAGCTTGGATGGACCGTTCTACGAGCAGTACTTC.

The chain is built from TRBV28 and TRBJ1-1; D call uncertain. Germline values: CDR1 MDHEN, CDR2 SYDVKM. This CDR3 contains 12 residues. The germline V and J ends were trimmed by 2 bases and 2 bases, with 3 bases remaining between them. The CDR3 sequence: CASSLDNTEAFF. The CDR3 DNA reads as TGTGCCAGCAGTTTAGACAACACTGAAGCTTTCTTT.

This chain connects TRBV5-6 to TRBJ1-2; 9 bases align to TRBD1. Trimming removed 4 bases from V and 4 bases from J; junction bases left unmatched: 11. In germline, CDR1 is SGHDT, CDR2 YYEEEE. The CDR3 consists of 16 residues. This CDR3 reads CASSHTYRGQGYGYTF. The DNA for the CDR3 is TGTGCCAGCAGCCATACATACAGGGGGCAGGGCTATGGCTACACCTTC.

The V gene is TRBV6-1, the J gene TRBJ1-3, with D perhaps matching TRBD1 (5 bases). Trimming cost V 1 base and J 0 bases, with 13 bases left between them. CDR1 and CDR2 (germline): MNHNS, SASEGT. This CDR3 is 17 amino acids long. CDR3 protein: CASSEDWTRSSGNTIYF. The CDR3 bases are TGTGCCAGCAGTGAAGACTGGACAAGAAGCTCTGGAAACACCATATATTTT.

The chain is built from TRBV27 and TRBJ2-1, with D perhaps given as TRBD1 or TRBD2 (5 bases each). Germline-derived CDR1 and CDR2 are MNHEY and SMNVEV (reference sequence). V was shortened by 3 bases and J by 9 bases, with 12 bases between the two germline ends. This CDR3 spans 13 amino acids. The CDR3 DNA sequence: TGTGCCAGCAGTTTTGGGGGTACCGGTGAGCAGTTCTTC. It specifies CASSFGGTGEQFF.

The CDR3 coding sequence is TGCGCCAGTACAGGGGGGTCTGAAGCTTTCTTT. Residues: CASTGGSEAFF. The rearrangement links TRBV10-2 to TRBJ1-1, with TRBD1 identical over 8 bases. Per germline, CDR1 WSHSY and CDR2 SAAADI. This CDR3 contains 11 residues. The J segment lost 6 bases and the V segment lost 9 bases, leaving 3 bases of the junction unmatched.

This chain connects TRBV27 to TRBJ2-1; either TRBD1 or TRBD2 may fit D (6 bases each). The CDR3 contains 15 residues. V was shortened by 7 bases and J by 7 bases, with 20 bases between the two germline ends. Germline-derived CDR1 and CDR2 are MNHEY and SMNVEV (reference sequence). The CDR3 DNA reads as TGTGCCAGCACCTCGGGGGCGGGCCGTACGAATGAGCAGTTCTTC. Translated: CASTSGAGRTNEQFF.

The gene calls are TRBV27 and TRBJ1-4; a possible D gene is TRBD1 (5 bases). The V end lost 3 bases, the J end lost 1 base, and 12 bases lay between the germline ends. CDR1 and CDR2 from the germline V gene are MNHEY and SMNVEV (reference sequence). The CDR3 is 16 residues long. In DNA, the CDR3 is TGTGCCAGCAGTTTGATGGGGGAAGGAACTAATGAAAAACTGTTTTTT. Protein: CASSLMGEGTNEKLFF.

Concerning this clone itself: Other DNA sequences within the sample encode an identical CDR3. The CDR3 sequence: CASSLGLAGEQYF. CDR3 in DNA: TGTGCCAGCAGTTTAGGACTAGCGGGTGAGCAGTACTTC. This chain links TRBV28 with TRBJ2-7; the match to TRBD2 covers 11 bases. The V segment lost 2 bases and the J segment 7 bases; nucleotides outside the gene matches: 1. The CDR3 runs 13 residues. CDR1 is MDHEN, CDR2 SYDVKM, per germline.

The rearrangement links TRBV29-1 to TRBJ2-1; TRBD1 or TRBD2 may be the D gene (5 bases each). The length of the CDR3 is 13 residues. The germline V gene has CDR1 SQVTM and CDR2 ANQGSEA. V was shortened by 7 bases and J by 5 bases, with 15 bases between the two germline ends. The DNA of the CDR3 is TGCAGCGGGCTCCCGGGACCCCACAATGAGCAGTTCTTC. Protein product: CSGLPGPHNEQFF.

In this sample, this clone turned up once. The chain carries TRBV5-1 and TRBJ2-2; D perhaps matches TRBD1 (6 bases). From germline, CDR1 is SGHRS and CDR2 YFSETQ. The CDR3 consists of 15 residues. Trimming removed 3 bases from V and 4 bases from J, with 13 bases in between. The CDR3: CASSYVGAPTGELFF. CDR3 DNA sequence: TGCGCCAGCAGCTACGTGGGGGCCCCCACCGGGGAGCTGTTTTTT.

The V and J genes are TRBV7-9 and TRBJ2-5; D is unresolved. V lost 5 bases and J lost 4, with 11 bases in between. CDR1 and CDR2 from the germline V gene are SEHNR and FQNEAQ (reference sequence). This CDR3 comprises 13 residues. The CDR3 coding sequence is TGTGCCAGCAGCCGTATTGGGTTAGAGACCCAGTACTTC. Translation gives CASSRIGLETQYF.

The J gene is TRBJ2-7, the V gene TRBV27, with 10 bases fitting TRBD2. The CDR3 covers 16 residues. V lost 1 base, J lost 0 bases, and 3 bases stayed unmatched. Germline V gene lookup returns CDR1 MNHEY and CDR2 SMNVEV (reference sequence). CDR3 sequence: CASSLFVAGGSYEQYF. In DNA form, the CDR3 reads TGTGCCAGCAGTTTATTCGTAGCGGGAGGCTCCTACGAGCAGTACTTC.

A single count supports this clone. The CDR3 is CAISEGRGQDEQYF. For the CDR3, the DNA is TGTGCCATCAGTGAGGGCAGGGGGCAGGACGAGCAGTACTTC. The rearrangement uses TRBV10-3 and TRBJ2-7; 8 nucleotides align to TRBD1. J gave up 5 bases and V 2 bases, and 5 bases lay outside the gene matches. The CDR3 spans 14 residues. Germline V gene data show CDR1 as ENHRY and CDR2 as SYGVKD.

This chain connects TRBV12-5 to TRBJ2-1, with D possibly being TRBD1 or TRBD2 (6 bases each). Germline CDR1 is LGHNT and CDR2 is FRNRAP. V shed 9 bases and J shed 9 bases, with 12 bases lying between them. This CDR3 has 11 residues. DNA for the CDR3: TGTGCTAGCCGAGGGGGGATTGAGCAGTTCTTC. Its protein product is CASRGGIEQFF.